The text below deals with one TCR beta chain. This sample stems from a study of blood T cell repertoires in COVID-19. This CDR3 has 12 amino acids. V was cut by 7 bases and J by 5 bases, with 11 bases left in between. From germline, CDR1 is SEHNR and CDR2 FQNEAQ (reference sequence). Only in-frame clones appear in the TCRdb table, and some are missing; sequencing was by immunoSEQ multiplex PCR. The data contain roughly 200,000 clones, around four fifths of them singletons. Source material: PBMCs or T cells enriched from blood (not recorded which). J is TRBJ1-2 and V is TRBV7-9; D is undetermined. This receptor was identified in a man aged 35 to 55 who had recovered from COVID-19. The CDR3 region is CASTERTYGYTF. The CDR3, as DNA: TGTGCCAGCACCGAGAGAACGTATGGCTACACCTTC.